This T cell receptor (beta chain) was captured by sequencing in a study of cytomegalovirus exposure and HLA in healthy donors. The CDR3 totals 16 residues. Germline CDR1 is SGHAT and CDR2 is FQNNGV. V shed 6 bases and J 5 bases; nucleotides not matched to a gene: 9. The PCR employed 60 Vbeta primers together with 13 Jbeta primers. Data came from immunoSEQ multiplex PCR; TCRdb stores just in-frame clones and leaves some out. This table holds approximately 100,000 clones, 77% found once. The table lists this clone with a count of one. The sample taken for sequencing was PBMCs. This chain links TRBV11-2 with TRBJ2-6; TRBD1 matches at 8 bases. This receptor was taken from a man aged 35-49 years in good health and CMV-seropositive. The CDR3 reads CASSWQGARRANVLTF. The CDR3 coding sequence is TGTGCCAGCAGTTGGCAGGGGGCGCGGAGGGCCAACGTCCTGACTTTC.